This is a list of T cell receptor beta chains from one sample in a study of breast tumors, draining lymph nodes, adjacent tissues. TCRdb reprocessed the multiplex PCR reads via MiXCR and lists one record per CDR3 protein. Of about 140,000 distinct CDR3 sequences listed, roughly 33% are singletons. What was sequenced was axillary lymph node tissue. The receptors derive from a female donor with breast cancer. Some clones in this sample may be carry-over from other donors' samples. CDR3s include the opening cysteine and the closing phenylalanine or tryptophan. D genes are given only for firm matches. Rows give clone size only sometimes, using once, few, many, or a class for an expanded clone.

d_call clone_size j_call v_call cdr3_aa cdr3_nt
- many TRBJ2-6 TRBV2 CASSGESTGAGANVLTF TGTGCCAGCAGTGGCGAATCTACAGGTGCCGGGGCCAACGTCCTGACTTTC
TRBD1 many TRBJ1-6 TRBV4-2 CASSQSPGTGVGSPLHF TGTGCCAGCAGCCAGTCACCCGGGACAGGGGTAGGATCACCCCTCCACTTT
- many TRBJ2-3 TRBV7-2 CATQQGGTDTQYF TGTGCCACCCAACAGGGTGGTACAGATACGCAGTATTTT
- many TRBJ2-6 TRBV20-1 CSASPGANVLTF TGCAGTGCTAGCCCTGGGGCCAACGTCCTGACTTTC
- once TRBJ2-6 TRBV7-2 CASSSPSGGSSSGANVLTF TGTGCCAGCAGCTCACCGAGTGGGGGGAGCAGCTCTGGGGCCAACGTCCTGACTTTC
- many TRBJ1-2 TRBV6-5 CASSYSFQGTGYTF TGTGCCAGCAGTTACTCCTTCCAGGGCACGGGCTACACCTTC
TRBD2 many TRBJ2-5 TRBV2 CASSEGRGRIAGIQETQYF TGTGCCAGCAGTGAAGGGCGAGGGAGAATAGCGGGGATCCAAGAGACCCAGTACTTC
- few TRBJ2-6 TRBV7-6 CASSSGHLDSSGANVLTF TGTGCCAGCAGTTCCGGACACCTTGATTCCTCTGGGGCCAACGTCCTGACTTTC
- many TRBJ1-5 TRBV30 CAWSRGQPQHF TGTGCCTGGAGTAGGGGTCAGCCCCAGCATTTT
- many TRBJ2-5 TRBV9 CASSVGTLETQYF TGTGCCAGCAGCGTGGGGACTTTGGAGACCCAGTACTTC
TRBD1 - TRBJ2-1 TRBV5-1 CASSINTGDNEQFF TGCGCCAGCAGCATAAATACAGGGGACAATGAGCAGTTCTTC
TRBD2 once TRBJ2-2 TRBV7-6 CASSLGGVLAGGPGTGELFF TGTGCCAGCAGCTTAGGCGGGGTTCTAGCGGGGGGGCCCGGCACCGGGGAGCTGTTTTTT
TRBD2 many TRBJ2-3 TRBV7-9 CASSYPVSPSGSTDTQYF TGTGCCAGCAGCTACCCGGTCAGCCCTAGCGGTAGCACAGATACGCAGTATTTT
TRBD1 - TRBJ2-1 TRBV2 CASTGQGAAYNEQFF TGTGCCAGCACGGGACAGGGGGCGGCCTACAATGAGCAGTTCTTC
TRBD1 - TRBJ1-2 TRBV20-1 CSAPGQGYGYTF TGCAGTGCCCCGGGACAGGGGTACGGCTACACCTTC
TRBD1 many TRBJ2-7 TRBV12-3/TRBV12-4 CASSLIGTGRNYEQYF TGTGCCAGCAGTTTAATCGGGACAGGGCGCAACTACGAGCAGTACTTC
- many TRBJ2-1 TRBV20-1 CSAITGTNTIEQFF TGCAGTGCTATAACCGGGACAAATACCATTGAGCAGTTCTTC
- medium-sized TRBJ2-7 TRBV5-1 CASSLYGGRQNYEQYF TGCGCCAGCAGCTTGTACGGGGGTCGACAGAACTACGAGCAGTACTTC
- many TRBJ1-2 TRBV10-2 CASSEMHSFWGYTF TGCGCCAGCAGTGAGATGCATTCGTTTTGGGGCTACACCTTC
- many TRBJ2-5 TRBV18 CASSPWGQETQYF TGTGCCAGCTCCCCCTGGGGCCAAGAGACCCAGTACTTC
- many TRBJ1-2 TRBV14 CASSRISTAFYGYTF TGTGCCAGCAGTCGTATTTCGACAGCCTTCTATGGCTACACCTTC
TRBD2 few TRBJ2-1 TRBV6-2/TRBV6-3 CASSPTSKSYNEQFF TGTGCCAGCAGTCCGACTAGCAAGAGCTACAATGAGCAGTTCTTC